This entry lists 28 T cell receptor beta chains sequenced from one sample in a study of shared clonotypes between healthy human individuals. Profiling relied on immunoSEQ multiplex PCR, and the TCRdb table lists in-frame clones only, not all of them. The sample has 550,000 to 850,000 clones, 72% seen once; the top ten hold 1.8%. Sequenced material: memory CD4+ T cells sorted from blood. As to subset: CD45RA-negative fraction. These receptors originate from a woman aged 25-40 years in good health.

The rearrangement joins TRBV18 to TRBJ1-1; D gene unclear. Trimming removed 3 bases at V and 1 base at J, with 9 bases between. This CDR3 region has 14 residues. The germline gives CDR1 KGHSH, CDR2 LQKENI. The DNA for the CDR3 is TGTGCCAGCTCACCCCGCTTCGGGAACACTGAAGCTTTCTTT. Protein sequence: CASSPRFGNTEAFF.

This clone was detected a few times. The chain is built from TRBV9 and TRBJ2-3; perhaps D is TRBD1 or TRBD2 (5 bases each). Trimming stripped 0 bases from V and 6 bases from J, with 8 bases between. The CDR3 runs 13 residues. The germline gives CDR1 SGDLS, CDR2 YYNGEE. Written as DNA, the CDR3 is TGTGCCAGCAGCGTAGGGGGGATGGATACGCAGTATTTT. Translation gives CASSVGGMDTQYF.

The chain recombines TRBV7-7 with TRBJ2-1, with TRBD2 matching over 9 bases. CDR1 SSHAT and CDR2 FNYEAQ come from the germline V gene (reference sequence). The CDR3 is 15 amino acids. The V and J ends lost 1 base and 6 bases, in that order; junction bases with no gene match: 4. The CDR3 reads CASSLGGRDINEQFF. CDR3 DNA: TGTGCCAGCAGCTTAGGCGGGAGGGACATCAATGAGCAGTTCTTC. Looking up the rest from reference TRBV7-7 and TRBJ2-1 gives the full variable domain: GAGVSQSPRYKVTKRGQDVTLRCDPISSHATLYWYQQALGQGPEFLTYFNYEAQPDKSGLPSDRFSAERPEGSISTLTIQRTEQRDSAMYRCASSLGGRDINEQFFGPGTRLTVL.

The chain carries TRBV5-8 and TRBJ1-2; D gene uncertain. V dropped 0 bases and J dropped 4 bases, with 10 bases sitting between them. This CDR3 has 14 amino acids. The germline V gene has CDR1 SGHTS and CDR2 YDEGEE. The CDR3 spells CASSLVRRSYGYTF. As DNA, the CDR3 is TGTGCCAGCAGCTTGGTGAGGAGATCCTATGGCTACACCTTC. The entire variable domain, with the rest obtained from reference TRBV5-8 and TRBJ1-2, is as follows: EAGVTQSPTHLIKTRGQQATLRCSPISGHTSVYWYQQALGLGLQFLLWYDEGEERNRGNFPPRFSGRQFPNYSSELNVNALELEDSALYLCASSLVRRSYGYTFGSGTRLTVV.

This rearrangement joins TRBV6-6 to TRBJ2-7; possible D gene TRBD1, 6 bases. Germline lookup yields CDR1 MNHNY and CDR2 SVGAGI (reference sequence). This CDR3 region has 13 residues. Trimming removed 5 bases from V and 4 bases from J, with 12 bases in between. This CDR3 reads CASSTRTDYEQYF. Written as DNA, the CDR3 is TGTGCCAGCAGTACCCGGACAGATTACGAGCAGTACTTC.

V usage is TRBV4-2 and J usage is TRBJ2-7, with D tentatively TRBD1 (6 bases). Germline CDR1 reads LGHNA; CDR2 reads YNFKEQ. V was cut by 3 bases and J by 2 bases, with 17 bases left in between. The CDR3 extends over 16 amino acids. CDR3: CASSQTTGWNPYEQYF. CDR3 coding DNA: TGTGCCAGCAGCCAGACAACAGGGTGGAATCCCTACGAGCAGTACTTC.

A remark on this clone: The identical CDR3 is also encoded by other nucleotide sequences in the sample. This chain uses TRBV7-2 with TRBJ1-3; D is undetermined. Germline values: CDR1 SGHTA, CDR2 FQGNSA. The CDR3 contains 14 residues. V gave up 1 base and J gave up 0 bases, with 4 bases separating them. The CDR3 DNA follows: TGTGCCAGCAGCTTAGGACACTCTGGAAACACCATATATTTT. Protein product: CASSLGHSGNTIYF.

This chain links TRBV28 with TRBJ2-1; D unclear. Germline CDR1 and CDR2: MDHEN and SYDVKM. Trimming left V 6 bases short and J 0 bases short, with 9 bases between. This CDR3 is 14 amino acids long. In DNA form, the CDR3 reads TGTGCCAGCAGGACGGCGAGCTCCTACAATGAGCAGTTCTTC. Protein: CASRTASSYNEQFF.

The chain couples TRBV25-1 to TRBJ2-1; TRBD2 aligns across 9 bases. Germline CDR1 reads MGHDK; CDR2 reads SYGVNS. J was trimmed by 6 bases and V by 6 bases; bases with no gene match: 3. The CDR3 loop spans 13 amino acids. CDR3 nucleotides: TGTGCCAGCAGGGGGACTAGCTTCAATGAGCAGTTCTTC. Amino acids: CASRGTSFNEQFF.

The genes are TRBV28 and TRBJ1-6; the D gene is possibly TRBD1 (6 bases). V was trimmed by 6 bases and J by 7 bases, leaving 16 bases between them. There are 15 residues in the CDR3. Per the germline V gene, CDR1 is MDHEN and CDR2 is SYDVKM. The CDR3 region is CASRLGGQRNSPLHF. DNA of the CDR3: TGTGCCAGCAGGCTTGGTGGACAGCGAAATTCACCCCTCCACTTT.

The chain recombines TRBV12-5 with TRBJ1-4, with D uncertain. The CDR3 runs 14 residues. Trimming removed 1 base from V and 4 bases from J, with 7 bases in between. Germline V lookup: CDR1 LGHNT, CDR2 FRNRAP. The DNA for the CDR3 is TGTGCTAGTGGTTTGGGCGGTTGTAATGAAAAACTGTTTTTT. This codes for CASGLGGCNEKLFF.

V usage is TRBV28 and J usage is TRBJ1-1; 7 bases map to TRBD1. The CDR3 sequence is 14 residues long. The germline V gene has CDR1 MDHEN and CDR2 SYDVKM. The V gene end was trimmed by 7 bases and the J gene end by 7 bases; junction bases not matched to a gene: 12. The CDR3 DNA reads as TGTGCCAGCATCTGGACAGGCAGCTTACGTGAAGCTTTCTTT. Translation gives CASIWTGSLREAFF.

Worth noting for this clone: Distinct nucleotide sequences in the sample also encode this CDR3. The chain combines TRBV28 with TRBJ2-5, with TRBD2 as a possible D gene (5 bases). The CDR3 has 13 amino acids. Deletions cut 3 bases from V and 2 bases from J, with 7 bases between. Germline lookup yields CDR1 MDHEN and CDR2 SYDVKM. The CDR3 region is CASSFGGQETQYF. The CDR3, as DNA: TGTGCCAGCAGTTTCGGAGGACAAGAGACCCAGTACTTC.

The chain carries TRBV6-5 and TRBJ1-1; D may be TRBD1 (5 bases). The V end was cut by 2 bases, the J end by 4 bases, with 14 bases between. This CDR3 spans 15 amino acids. The V gene's germline CDR1 is MNHEY and CDR2 SVGAGI. The CDR3 here is CASSYNGAWGTEAFF. In DNA form, the CDR3 reads TGTGCCAGCAGTTACAACGGGGCCTGGGGCACTGAAGCTTTCTTT.

The rearrangement uses TRBV11-2 and TRBJ2-2, with D hard to call. This CDR3 has 17 amino acids. V lost 5 bases and J lost 0, with 16 bases in between. CDR1 is SGHAT, CDR2 FQNNGV, per germline. For the CDR3, the DNA is TGTGCCAGCAGCCCCGAACCTCGGGTTCCGAACACCGGGGAGCTGTTTTTT. This sequence encodes CASSPEPRVPNTGELFF.

The chain is built from TRBV9 and TRBJ1-1; D is unclear. Germline assignment: CDR1 SGDLS and CDR2 YYNGEE. The CDR3 runs to 13 residues. V lost 4 bases and J lost 7, with 14 bases in between. The CDR3 region has the DNA TGTGCCAGCAGCTCCCACCCGGACGGTGAAGCTTTCTTT. Residues: CASSSHPDGEAFF.

This chain uses TRBV2 with TRBJ1-5; TRBD1 agrees at 7 bases. This CDR3 is 13 amino acids long. Germline values: CDR1 SNHLY, CDR2 FYNNEI. J was trimmed by 6 bases and V by 6 bases; bases with no gene match: 5. This chain's CDR3 is CASRETGRQPQHF. CDR3 nucleotide sequence: TGTGCCAGCAGGGAGACAGGGCGTCAGCCCCAGCATTTT.

The rearrangement joins TRBV19 to TRBJ1-2, with no clear D. The CDR3 covers 12 residues. V was trimmed by 3 bases and J by 1 base, leaving 3 bases between them. Germline lookup yields CDR1 LNHDA and CDR2 SQIVND (reference sequence). The CDR3 loop reads CASSMNNYGYTF. DNA of the CDR3: TGTGCCAGTAGTATGAATAACTATGGCTACACCTTC.

CDR3: CASSSGLVSYEQYF. Written as DNA, the CDR3 is TGTGCCAGCAGTTCGGGACTAGTGTCGTACGAGCAGTACTTC. The rearrangement uses TRBV28 and TRBJ2-7, with 8 bases identical to TRBD2. The CDR3 spans 14 residues. V dropped 4 bases and J dropped 4; count of bases not matched to a gene: 6. Germline V lookup: CDR1 MDHEN, CDR2 SYDVKM.

This chain joins TRBV18 and TRBJ2-4, with 7 bases matching TRBD1. Trimming removed 8 bases from V and 7 bases from J; junction bases left unmatched: 5. Germline CDR1 and CDR2: KGHSH and LQKENI. The CDR3 runs 12 residues. The chain's CDR3 is CASTQGQNIQYF. For the CDR3, the DNA is TGTGCCAGCACCCAGGGACAGAACATTCAGTACTTC.

The chain joins TRBV2 to TRBJ2-1; 12 positions agree with TRBD2. CDR1 is SNHLY and CDR2 is FYNNEI in the germline V gene. The CDR3 is 16 residues long. The V segment lost 5 bases and the J segment 3 bases; nucleotides outside the gene matches: 5. The DNA for the CDR3 is TGTGCCAGCAGTCACCTGACTAGCGGGAGCTACAATGAGCAGTTCTTC. Protein sequence: CASSHLTSGSYNEQFF.

This chain connects TRBV5-1 to TRBJ2-3; 8 positions match TRBD2. The CDR3 runs 16 residues. With 2 bases clipped from V and 2 bases from J, the junction kept 7 bases outside the gene matches. CDR1 SGHRS and CDR2 YFSETQ come from the germline V gene. In nucleotides, the CDR3 is TGCGCCAGCAGCTTTAGTAACGGGAGGGTCACAGATACGCAGTATTTT. This sequence encodes CASSFSNGRVTDTQYF.

This clone has only a few counts. The chain joins TRBV25-1 to TRBJ1-5; D gene ambiguous. Germline V lookup: CDR1 MGHDK, CDR2 SYGVNS. The V and J ends lost 4 bases and 7 bases respectively, with 8 bases between them. The CDR3 runs 12 residues. The CDR3 DNA reads TGTGCCAGCAGTGGATTGGGGCAGCCCCAGCATTTT. Its protein is CASSGLGQPQHF.

There are a few counts of this clone. The V call is TRBV7-6, the J call TRBJ2-3, with 12 nucleotides matching TRBD2. CDR3 length equals 17 residues. Losses at the gene ends were 5 bases for V and 0 bases for J; bases not matched to a gene: 6. Germline CDR1 SGHVS, CDR2 FNYEAQ. In DNA, the CDR3 is TGTGCCAGCAGCATAGGACTAGCGGGATCTAGCACAGATACGCAGTATTTT. Translation gives CASSIGLAGSSTDTQYF.

This chain links TRBV11-2 with TRBJ1-2; no firm D call. The length of the CDR3 is 15 residues. Trimming cost V 1 base and J 0 bases, with 9 bases left between them. CDR1 is SGHAT, CDR2 FQNNGV, per germline. This chain's CDR3 is CASSLVVQANYGYTF. The CDR3 DNA reads as TGTGCCAGCAGCTTAGTGGTCCAAGCTAACTATGGCTACACCTTC.

Points on this clone: Other DNA variants within this sample encode the same CDR3. The chain joins TRBV11-2 to TRBJ2-5; no reliable D call. The CDR3 has 13 amino acids. The V and J ends lost 1 base and 5 bases respectively, with 8 bases between them. Germline V gene lookup returns CDR1 SGHAT and CDR2 FQNNGV. In DNA, the CDR3 is TGTGCCAGCAGCTTAGGGCGAGAGGAGACCCAGTACTTC. This translates into CASSLGREETQYF.

The J gene is TRBJ1-2, the V gene TRBV9; no definite D call. Germline V lookup: CDR1 SGDLS, CDR2 YYNGEE. The V gene lost 0 bases and the J gene lost 8 bases, with 11 bases spanning the gap. This CDR3 is 13 amino acids long. The chain's CDR3 is CASSVGGFSGYTF. The CDR3, as DNA: TGTGCCAGCAGCGTAGGTGGGTTCTCGGGCTACACCTTC.

V usage is TRBV19 and J usage is TRBJ1-3, with unresolved D. In germline, CDR1 is LNHDA, CDR2 SQIVND (reference sequence). The length of the CDR3 is 17 residues. The V end lost 4 bases, the J end lost 0 bases, and 16 bases lay between the germline ends. CDR3 nucleotides: TGTGCCAGTAGTAACCCGGGGAGGCCGAGCTCTGGAAACACCATATATTTT. Its translation is CASSNPGRPSSGNTIYF.